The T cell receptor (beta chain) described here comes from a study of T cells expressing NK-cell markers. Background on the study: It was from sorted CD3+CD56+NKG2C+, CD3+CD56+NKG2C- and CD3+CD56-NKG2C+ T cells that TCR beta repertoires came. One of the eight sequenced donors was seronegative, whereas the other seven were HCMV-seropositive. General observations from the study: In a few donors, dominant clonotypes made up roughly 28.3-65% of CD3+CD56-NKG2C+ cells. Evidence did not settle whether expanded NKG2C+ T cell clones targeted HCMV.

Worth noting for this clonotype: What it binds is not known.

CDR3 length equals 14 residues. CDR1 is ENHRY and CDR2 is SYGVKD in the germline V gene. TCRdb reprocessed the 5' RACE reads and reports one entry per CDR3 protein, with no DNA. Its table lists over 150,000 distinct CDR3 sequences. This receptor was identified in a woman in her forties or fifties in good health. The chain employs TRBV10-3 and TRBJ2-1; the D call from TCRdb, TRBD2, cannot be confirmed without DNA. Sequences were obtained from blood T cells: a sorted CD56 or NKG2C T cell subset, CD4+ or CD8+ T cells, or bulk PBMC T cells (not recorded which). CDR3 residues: CAIALSGGGGEQFF.